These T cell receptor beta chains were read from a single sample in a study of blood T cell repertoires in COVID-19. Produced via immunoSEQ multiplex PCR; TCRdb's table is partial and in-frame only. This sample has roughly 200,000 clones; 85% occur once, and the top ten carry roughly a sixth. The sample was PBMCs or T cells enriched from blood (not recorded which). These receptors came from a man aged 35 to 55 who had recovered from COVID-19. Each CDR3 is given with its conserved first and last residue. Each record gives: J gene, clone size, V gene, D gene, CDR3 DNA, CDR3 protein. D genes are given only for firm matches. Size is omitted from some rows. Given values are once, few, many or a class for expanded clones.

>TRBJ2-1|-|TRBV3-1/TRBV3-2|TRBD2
TGTGCCAGCAGTCATAGCGGGAGTTTGAGTGAGCAGTTCTTC
CASSHSGSLSEQFF
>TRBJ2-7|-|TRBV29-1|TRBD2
TGCAGCGTTGAAGAAAGGCTAGCGGAAACCTACGAGCAGTACTTC
CSVEERLAETYEQYF
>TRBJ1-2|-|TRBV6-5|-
TGTGCCAGCAGTTACGACGGGGAGAATAACTATGGCTACACCTTC
CASSYDGENNYGYTF
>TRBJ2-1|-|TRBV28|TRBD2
TGTGCCAGCAGCCCTGGGGGGACTAGCCCTCGGGAGCAGTTCTTC
CASSPGGTSPREQFF
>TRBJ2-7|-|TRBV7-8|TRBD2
TGTGCCAGTTCTAGCGGGAGTTTCTACGAGCAGTACTTC
CASSSGSFYEQYF
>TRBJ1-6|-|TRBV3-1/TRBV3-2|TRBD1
TGTGCCAGCAGCCAAGATTCGGTAGCCCGACAGGGGTTTTCACCCCTCCACTTT
CASSQDSVARQGFSPLHF
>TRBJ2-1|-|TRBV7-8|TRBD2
TGTGCCAGCAGCTTAACGGGAGGGGGCAATGAGCAGTTCTTC
CASSLTGGGNEQFF
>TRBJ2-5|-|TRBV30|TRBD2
TGTGCCTGGAGTGTAGCGGGGCAAGAGACCCAGTACTTC
CAWSVAGQETQYF
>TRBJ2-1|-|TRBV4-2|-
TGTGCCAGCAGCCAAGAACTAGCCGTGGCCTACAATGAGCAGTTCTTC
CASSQELAVAYNEQFF
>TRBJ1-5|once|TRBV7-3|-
TGTGCCAGCAGCCCTGCTAGGAATCAGCCCCAGCATTTT
CASSPARNQPQHF
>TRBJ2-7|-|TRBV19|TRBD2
TGTGCCAGTAGTATGAACGCGGGAGGGCTATCCTACGAGCAGTACTTC
CASSMNAGGLSYEQYF
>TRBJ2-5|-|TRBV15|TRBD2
TGTGCCACCAGCAAAGGACTAGCGGGAGGGGAGACCCAGTACTTC
CATSKGLAGGETQYF
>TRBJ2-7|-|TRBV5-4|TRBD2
TGTGCCAGCAGCGAAGCAGGTAGCGGGAGTTTCTACGAGCAGTACTTC
CASSEAGSGSFYEQYF
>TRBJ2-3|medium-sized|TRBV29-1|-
TGCAGCGTATACTTAAGGGGTACGCAGTATTTT
CSVYLRGTQYF
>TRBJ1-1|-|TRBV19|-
TGTGCCAGTAAGCCAGGGGCGCTGGGGAACACTGAAGCTTTCTTT
CASKPGALGNTEAFF
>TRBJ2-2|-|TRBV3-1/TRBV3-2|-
TGTGCCAGCAGCCAAGTTCCGCGGGCCACCGGGGAGCTGTTTTTT
CASSQVPRATGELFF
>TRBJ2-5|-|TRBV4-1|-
TGCGCCAGCAGCCGAGCTGAATCGGAGACCCAGTACTTC
CASSRAESETQYF
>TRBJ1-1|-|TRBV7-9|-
TGTGCCAGCAGCTTAGCCGGGAGTCCTGAAGCTTTCTTT
CASSLAGSPEAFF
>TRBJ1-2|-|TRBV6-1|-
TGTGCCAGCAGTGAAGCGCTTCGGGACCCCGGGAGGGGGGGATATGGCTACACCTTC
CASSEALRDPGRGGYGYTF
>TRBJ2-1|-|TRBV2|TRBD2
TGTGCCAGCAGCTATAGCGGGAGGACTCACTACAATGAGCAGTTCTTC
CASSYSGRTHYNEQFF
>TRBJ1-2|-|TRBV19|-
TGTGCCAGTAGTATCGACTTGGAGGCTAACTATGGCTACACCTTC
CASSIDLEANYGYTF
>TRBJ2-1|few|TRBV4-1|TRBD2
TGCGCCAGCGGGGAGCGGGGTCGGGACAATGAGCAGTTCTTC
CASGERGRDNEQFF
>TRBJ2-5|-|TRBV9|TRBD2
TGTGCCAGCAGCGACGCCGGAGCGGGACAAGAGACCCAGTACTTC
CASSDAGAGQETQYF
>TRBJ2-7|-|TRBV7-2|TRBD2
TGTGCCAGCAGCTTAATGGGGACTAGTCGCGAGCAGTACTTC
CASSLMGTSREQYF
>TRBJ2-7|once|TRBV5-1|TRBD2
TGCGCCAGCAGACGGACTAGCGGGAGTGTCTACGAGCAGTACTTC
CASRRTSGSVYEQYF
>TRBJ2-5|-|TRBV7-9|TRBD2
TGTGCCAGCAGCCCGGGGGGTGGCCAAGAGACCCAGTACTTC
CASSPGGGQETQYF
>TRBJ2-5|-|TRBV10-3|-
TGTGCCATCAGTGAGTTCAGGGCGGTCCAAGAGACCCAGTACTTC
CAISEFRAVQETQYF
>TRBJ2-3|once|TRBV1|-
TGCACCAGCAGCCAAGTCCCCCTAGCGGGAGGGGTTGATACGCAGTATTTT
CTSSQVPLAGGVDTQYF
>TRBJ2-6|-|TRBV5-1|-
TGCGCCAGCAGCCCTAGCGGGGCCAACGTCCTGACTTTC
CASSPSGANVLTF
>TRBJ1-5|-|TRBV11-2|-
TGTGCCAGCAGCTTAGCCGGGACTTATCAAGCCCAGCATTTT
CASSLAGTYQAQHF
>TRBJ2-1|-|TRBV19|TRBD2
TGTGCCAGTAGGACGCGGGAGGGAAATGAGCAGTTCTTC
CASRTREGNEQFF
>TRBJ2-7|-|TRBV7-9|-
TGTGCCAGCAGCTTAGCAGAGGACGAGCAGTACTTC
CASSLAEDEQYF
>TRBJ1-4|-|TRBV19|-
TGTGCCAGTAAAACGAGACACTCAACTAATGAAAAACTGTTTTTT
CASKTRHSTNEKLFF
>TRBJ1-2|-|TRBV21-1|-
TGTGCCAGCAGTACCCGGGAGCTCATCCGAGGTGACTATGGCTACACCTTC
CASSTRELIRGDYGYTF
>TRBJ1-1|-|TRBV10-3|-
TGTGCCATCAGTGAATCACAGAGATTGAACACTGAAGCTTTCTTT
CAISESQRLNTEAFF
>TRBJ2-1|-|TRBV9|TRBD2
TGTGCCAGCAGCGGATCTAGCGGGAGAAACGGTGAGCAGTTCTTC
CASSGSSGRNGEQFF
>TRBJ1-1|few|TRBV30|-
TGTGCCTGGAGTAGAGGGATGGAAATGAACACTGAAGCTTTCTTT
CAWSRGMEMNTEAFF
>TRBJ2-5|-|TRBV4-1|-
TGCGCCAGCAGCCAAGTTAGGGGTCAAGAGACCCAGTACTTC
CASSQVRGQETQYF
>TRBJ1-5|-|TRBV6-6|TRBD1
TGTGCCAGCAGGGATAGGGACAGCAGCAATCAGCCCCAGCATTTT
CASRDRDSSNQPQHF
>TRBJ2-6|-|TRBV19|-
TGTGCCAGTAGCCTGGGGGGCTCTGGGGCCAACGTCCTGACTTTC
CASSLGGSGANVLTF
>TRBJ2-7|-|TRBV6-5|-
TGTGCCAGCAGTTACGACAAAGACTACGAGCAGTACTTC
CASSYDKDYEQYF
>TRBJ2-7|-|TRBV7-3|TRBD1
TGTGCCAGCAGCTTAACGGGACAGGGGAGTGACGAGCAGTACTTC
CASSLTGQGSDEQYF